The 29 T cell receptor beta chains below come from one sample, sequenced in a study of human T cells and chemical hapten exposure. Time point given: pre-sensitization, week 0. Treatment of the sample: therapeutic diphenylcyclopropenone sensitization with weekly scalp DPC. Each CDR3 protein is one row after TCRdb ran MiXCR on the RACE reads. The sample has more than 300,000 distinct CDR3 sequences, roughly 4.6% seen once; the top ten hold just over 2.5%. The source material was whole blood, sampled in connection with sensitization to the hapten diphenylcyclopropenone (DPC). The source is a woman aged 45-59 years with alopecia areata. Some clones in this sample may be carry-over from other donors' samples.

This clonotype has ten or more counts. This chain uses TRBV19 with TRBJ2-1; D gene uncertain. V dropped 1 base and J dropped 3 bases, with 10 bases sitting between them. The germline V gene has CDR1 LNHDA and CDR2 SQIVND (reference sequence). The CDR3 covers 15 residues. The CDR3 is CASSIVAGLYNEQFF. The CDR3, as DNA: TGTGCCAGTAGTATAGTAGCCGGCCTCTACAATGAGCAGTTCTTC.

This clonotype has at least ten counts. The V and J genes are TRBV6-1 and TRBJ2-5; tentative D call: TRBD2 (5 bases). The CDR3 loop spans 13 amino acids. Looked up from germline, CDR1 is MNHNS and CDR2 is SASEGT. Trimming left V 1 base short and J 3 bases short, with 6 bases between. The CDR3 loop reads CASSEEEEETQYF. CDR3 coding DNA: TGTGCCAGCAGTGAAGAGGAGGAAGAGACCCAGTACTTC.

This clonotype has at least ten counts. The J gene is TRBJ2-1, the V gene TRBV9; 10 bases agree with TRBD1. V shed 0 bases and J 8 bases; nucleotides not matched to a gene: 8. The CDR3 runs to 16 residues. Germline V lookup: CDR1 SGDLS, CDR2 YYNGEE. Here the CDR3 DNA reads TGTGCCAGCAGCGTAGCCGGGACAGGGGAATTGGATGAGCAGTTCTTC. It encodes CASSVAGTGELDEQFF. Full variable domain (missing parts from reference TRBV9 and TRBJ2-1): DSGVTQTPKHLITATGQRVTLRCSPRSGDLSVYWYQQSLDQGLQFLIQYYNGEERAKGNILERFSAQQFPDLHSELNLSSLELGDSALYFCASSVAGTGELDEQFFGPGTRLTVL.

This clonotype was recorded at least ten times. The J gene is TRBJ1-2, the V gene TRBV6-5, with a weak D call TRBD1 (6 bases). V lost 8 bases to trimming and J lost 2 bases, with 12 bases between them. Germline loops: CDR1 MNHEY, CDR2 SVGAGI. There are 13 residues in the CDR3. The CDR3 bases are TGTGCCAGCTCTCAGGGGCTGAACTATGGCTACACCTTC. This encodes CASSQGLNYGYTF.

This clonotype was detected many times. This chain uses TRBV18 with TRBJ2-3; TRBD1 is a possible D gene (5 bases). V was shortened by 4 bases and J by 3 bases, with 11 bases between the two germline ends. CDR1 and CDR2 (germline): KGHSH, LQKENI. The CDR3 contains 14 residues. The chain's CDR3 is CASSRQTVTDTQYF. The CDR3 nucleotides are TGTGCCAGCTCACGACAGACCGTTACAGATACGCAGTATTTT.

The chain employs TRBV6-5 and TRBJ1-6, with 8 bases fitting TRBD1. V shed 6 bases and J 7 bases; nucleotides not matched to a gene: 8. Germline assignment: CDR1 MNHEY and CDR2 SVGAGI. The CDR3 extends over 15 amino acids. The CDR3 spells CASSRTGNRNSPLHF. CDR3 nucleotides: TGTGCCAGCAGCCGGACAGGGAATCGGAATTCACCCCTCCACTTT.

This clonotype was found a few times. The V gene is TRBV19, the J gene TRBJ1-4; tentative D call: TRBD1 (6 bases). The CDR3 sequence is 14 residues long. Trimming shortened V by 10 bases and J by 8 bases, and 20 bases separated the two germline ends. Germline lookup yields CDR1 LNHDA and CDR2 SQIVND (reference sequence). The CDR3 spells CATDPGGSVEKLFF. As DNA, the CDR3 is TGTGCCACCGACCCCGGGGGCTCCGTGGAAAAACTGTTTTTT. The full variable domain, rest sourced from reference TRBV19 and TRBJ1-4, is DGGITQSPKYLFRKEGQNVTLSCEQNLNHDAMYWYRQDPGQGLRLIYYSQIVNDFQKGDIAEGYSVSREKKESFPLTVTSAQKNPTAFYLCATDPGGSVEKLFFGSGTQLSVL.

This chain connects TRBV28 to TRBJ1-2; D is undetermined. This CDR3 spans 12 amino acids. Trimming pared 0 bases from V and 4 bases from J, leaving 3 bases between. CDR1 is MDHEN and CDR2 is SYDVKM in the germline V gene. CDR3 region: CASSLWSYGYTF. Here the CDR3 DNA reads TGTGCCAGCAGTTTATGGAGCTATGGCTACACCTTC.

This clonotype showed up just a few times. The chain is built from TRBV5-4 and TRBJ2-5, with no clear D. The ends were cut back, 0 bases at V and 1 base at J, with 10 bases in the middle. Germline lookup yields CDR1 SGHNT and CDR2 YYREEE (reference sequence). The CDR3 sequence is 15 residues long. CDR3 region: CASSLAYGSQETQYF. The CDR3 nucleotides are TGTGCCAGCAGCTTGGCCTACGGCTCCCAAGAGACCCAGTACTTC.

This clonotype was seen a few times. The chain couples TRBV20-1 to TRBJ2-7; TRBD1 matches at 7 bases. The CDR3 totals 13 residues. The V and J ends lost 6 bases and 1 base, in that order; junction bases with no gene match: 6. The germline V gene has CDR1 DFQATT and CDR2 SNEGSKA (reference sequence). The CDR3 region has the DNA TGCAGTGCCCCCGACAGGGAATCCTACGAGCAGTACTTC. It specifies CSAPDRESYEQYF.

There are a few counts of this clonotype. The chain uses TRBV12-3 or TRBV12-4 and TRBJ1-5; D might be TRBD1 (6 bases). V lost 4 bases to trimming and J lost 6 bases, with 10 bases between them. This CDR3 spans 13 amino acids. CDR3 residues: CASSSPGVQPQHF. CDR3 DNA: TGTGCCAGCAGTTCCCCAGGGGTTCAGCCCCAGCATTTT.

In its sample, this clonotype was seen many times. This chain joins TRBV28 and TRBJ1-1; 8 bases map to TRBD1. Trimming at V came to 1 base and at J to 3 bases, leaving 7 bases not matched to a gene. CDR3 size: 16 residues. Germline V gene data show CDR1 as MDHEN and CDR2 as SYDVKM. In DNA form, the CDR3 reads TGTGCCAGCAGTTTATTGGCAGGGGGCGGTGACACTGAAGCTTTCTTT. This translates into CASSLLAGGGDTEAFF.

This clonotype was recorded many times. The rearrangement links TRBV9 to TRBJ2-7; 8 bases fit TRBD2. This CDR3 contains 16 residues. Looked up from germline, CDR1 is SGDLS and CDR2 is YYNGEE. V shed 1 base and J 4 bases; nucleotides not matched to a gene: 10. As DNA, the CDR3 is TGTGCCAGCAGCGTACCAGCGGGAGATATAGAATACGAGCAGTACTTC. Translated, it gives CASSVPAGDIEYEQYF.

This clonotype was picked up many times. The V and J genes are TRBV13 and TRBJ1-1; 7 nucleotides align to TRBD1. CDR3 length: 14 amino acids. V trimming: 0 bases; J trimming: 7 bases; junction bases outside the gene matches: 5. The germline gives CDR1 PRHDT, CDR2 FYEKMQ (reference sequence). The CDR3 DNA reads as TGTGCCAGCAGCTTAGGGAGACAGGGTAATGAAGCTTTCTTT. It is translated as CASSLGRQGNEAFF.

At least ten counts were recorded for this clonotype. The gene calls are TRBV20-1 and TRBJ1-5, with D uncertain. The CDR3 length is 13 residues. Germline CDR1 is DFQATT and CDR2 is SNEGSKA (reference sequence). Trimming removed 4 bases at V and 1 base at J, with 8 bases between. The CDR3 here is CSATEGSNQPQHF. The CDR3 DNA sequence: TGCAGTGCTACAGAGGGAAGCAATCAGCCCCAGCATTTT.

This clonotype occurred many times. The chain links TRBV11-3 to TRBJ1-1, with 8 nucleotides matching TRBD1. Unmatched junction bases numbered 3, after V lost 4 bases and J lost 5 bases. CDR1 is SGHNT, CDR2 YENEEA, per germline. This CDR3 has 13 residues. Here the CDR3 DNA reads TGTGCCAGCAGCTCGCGACAGGGGACTGAAGCTTTCTTT. This encodes CASSSRQGTEAFF. Complete variable domain (other parts from reference TRBV11-3 and TRBJ1-1): EAGVVQSPRYKIIEKKQPVAFWCNPISGHNTLYWYLQNLGQGPELLIRYENEEAVDDSQLPKDRFSAERLKGVDSTLKIQPAELGDSAVYLCASSSRQGTEAFFGQGTRLTVV.

Ten or more counts support this clonotype. The gene calls are TRBV5-1 and TRBJ2-3; D perhaps matches TRBD2 (7 bases). The CDR3 length is 16 residues. Germline V gene sequence: CDR1 SGHRS, CDR2 YFSETQ. V lost 0 bases to trimming and J lost 2 bases, with 13 bases between them. As DNA, the CDR3 is TGCGCCAGCAGCTTGGTCGCGGGGGCCCACACAGATACGCAGTATTTT. This gives the protein CASSLVAGAHTDTQYF.

This clonotype was picked up a small number of times. V is TRBV7-9 and J is TRBJ1-1, with unresolved D. V lost 3 bases and J lost 4, with 15 bases in between. The CDR3 is made up of 15 amino acids. CDR1 and CDR2 (germline): SEHNR, FQNEAQ (reference sequence). DNA for the CDR3: TGTGCCAGCAGCTTTTCTTCCAGCCGGGGCACTGAAGCTTTCTTT. Translating gives CASSFSSSRGTEAFF. The full variable domain, rest sourced from reference TRBV7-9 and TRBJ1-1, is DTGVSQNPRHKITKRGQNVTFRCDPISEHNRLYWYRQTLGQGPEFLTYFQNEAQLEKSRLLSDRFSAERPKGSFSTLEIQRTEQGDSAMYLCASSFSSSRGTEAFFGQGTRLTVV.

This clonotype showed up many times. V gene TRBV14 combines with J gene TRBJ2-5; D assignment may be TRBD1 or TRBD2 (5 bases each). The CDR3 length is 15 residues. Germline V lookup: CDR1 SGHDN, CDR2 FVKESK. With 4 bases removed from V and 3 bases from J, the gap between germline ends came to 15 bases. The CDR3 DNA reads TGTGCCAGCAGCCCCCGAACCGGGACCAAAGAGACCCAGTACTTC. Translation: CASSPRTGTKETQYF.

Many counts were recorded for this clonotype. The chain employs TRBV28 and TRBJ1-2; D uncertain. The V end lost 5 bases, the J end lost 4 bases, and 8 bases lay between the germline ends. The CDR3 covers 12 residues. Germline V lookup: CDR1 MDHEN, CDR2 SYDVKM. CDR3 coding DNA: TGTGCCAGCAGTACCTCTAGCTATGGCTACACCTTC. This sequence encodes CASSTSSYGYTF.

This clonotype was seen ten or more times. This chain links TRBV7-7 with TRBJ2-5, with 11 bases identical to TRBD1. J was trimmed by 1 base and V by 5 bases; bases with no gene match: 3. The length of the CDR3 is 15 residues. CDR1 SSHAT and CDR2 FNYEAQ come from the germline V gene (reference sequence). The CDR3 nucleotides are TGTGCCAGCAGCGTGGACAGGGGGCTCCAAGAGACCCAGTACTTC. This gives the protein CASSVDRGLQETQYF. Drawing the rest from reference TRBV7-7 and TRBJ2-5, the complete variable domain is GAGVSQSPRYKVTKRGQDVTLRCDPISSHATLYWYQQALGQGPEFLTYFNYEAQPDKSGLPSDRFSAERPEGSISTLTIQRTEQRDSAMYRCASSVDRGLQETQYFGPGTRLLVL.

This clonotype was seen ten or more times. V and J are TRBV7-8 and TRBJ2-6; a possible D gene is TRBD2 (6 bases). Deletions cut 5 bases from V and 0 bases from J, with 17 bases between. CDR1 is SGHVS, CDR2 FQNEAQ, per germline. The CDR3 extends over 18 amino acids. For the CDR3, the DNA is TGTGCCAGCAGCCCCGGGGGACGGGTATCCTCTGGGGCCAACGTCCTGACTTTC. This codes for CASSPGGRVSSGANVLTF. The whole variable domain, filled in from reference TRBV7-8 and TRBJ2-6, reads GAGVSQSPRYKVAKRGQDVALRCDPISGHVSLFWYQQALGQGPEFLTYFQNEAQLDKSGLPSDRFFAERPEGSVSTLKIQRTQQEDSAVYLCASSPGGRVSSGANVLTFGAGSRLTVL.

This chain joins TRBV29-1 and TRBJ2-1, with 11 bases lining up with TRBD2. In germline, CDR1 is SQVTM, CDR2 ANQGSEA. The CDR3 is made up of 13 amino acids. With V trimmed by 4 bases and J by 8 bases, 4 bases remained unmatched. CDR3 in DNA: TGCAGCGTTGTCTTACTAGCGGGAGATGAGCAGTTCTTC. The encoded protein is CSVVLLAGDEQFF.

The chain combines TRBV6-1 with TRBJ2-7, with D hard to call. The CDR3 runs 12 residues. Germline CDR1 is MNHNS and CDR2 is SASEGT. With 8 bases removed from V and 6 bases from J, the gap between germline ends came to 14 bases. Here the CDR3 reads CASEDPGLEQYF. The CDR3 bases are TGTGCCAGCGAGGACCCAGGCCTCGAGCAGTACTTC.

The chain joins TRBV6-6 to TRBJ1-4, with TRBD1 as a possible D gene (5 bases). The CDR3 has 14 residues. V lost 5 bases and J lost 8, with 15 bases in between. Germline V gene sequence: CDR1 MNHNY, CDR2 SVGAGI (reference sequence). Here the CDR3 reads CASSPRDPPEKLFF. The CDR3 region has the DNA TGTGCCAGCAGTCCACGGGACCCTCCGGAAAAACTGTTTTTT.

In this sample, this clonotype turned up a few times. The chain recombines TRBV6-6 with TRBJ1-1; perhaps TRBD1 as D (5 bases). From germline, CDR1 is MNHNY and CDR2 SVGAGI (reference sequence). Trimming shortened V by 0 bases and J by 4 bases, and 9 bases separated the two germline ends. The CDR3 is 14 residues long. The CDR3 sequence is CASSYSQGPTEAFF. The CDR3 coding sequence is TGTGCCAGCAGTTACTCCCAGGGACCCACTGAAGCTTTCTTT.

V gene TRBV24-1 combines with J gene TRBJ2-1; D is undetermined. The CDR3 totals 13 residues. Germline loops: CDR1 KGHDR, CDR2 SFDVKD. V lost 5 bases to trimming and J lost 14 bases, with 18 bases between them. The CDR3 loop is CATSGRTSVPEFF. DNA for the CDR3: TGTGCCACCAGTGGTCGCACGTCTGTTCCGGAGTTCTTC.

This clonotype was detected only a few times. The chain carries TRBV4-1 and TRBJ2-7, with D possibly being TRBD1 (6 bases). The CDR3 extends over 14 amino acids. In germline, CDR1 is MGHRA, CDR2 YSYEKL. Trimming removed 2 bases at V and 3 bases at J, with 11 bases between. The chain's CDR3 is CASSQQTGNYEQYF. The DNA for the CDR3 is TGCGCCAGCAGCCAACAGACAGGAAACTACGAGCAGTACTTC.

In this sample, this clonotype turned up many times. The chain couples TRBV5-1 to TRBJ2-3, with 11 bases identical to TRBD2. This CDR3 region has 17 residues. Losses at the gene ends were 3 bases for V and 2 bases for J; bases not matched to a gene: 8. Per germline, CDR1 SGHRS and CDR2 YFSETQ. The chain's CDR3 is CASSSYTSGGVTDTQYF. CDR3 in DNA: TGCGCCAGCAGCTCCTATACTAGCGGGGGAGTCACAGATACGCAGTATTTT. The complete variable domain, with remaining parts taken from reference TRBV5-1 and TRBJ2-3, reads KAGVTQTPRYLIKTRGQQVTLSCSPISGHRSVSWYQQTPGQGLQFLFEYFSETQRNKGNFPGRFSGRQFSNSRSEMNVSTLELGDSALYLCASSSYTSGGVTDTQYFGPGTRLTVL.